A single sample is the source of the 12 T cell receptor beta chains below, sequenced in a study of identical twins' blood T cells. Using its own MiXCR run on the 5' RACE reads, TCRdb lists one record per CDR3 protein. The profile shows about 370,000 distinct CDR3 sequences, around 30% of them singletons. Sequencing used PBMCs. The receptors were sampled from a woman between 18 and 50 years old in good health.

The CDR3: CASSPPGHTF. The CDR3 bases are TGTGCCAGCAGCCCCCCAGGGCACACCTTC. V gene TRBV5-6 combines with J gene TRBJ1-2, with a possible D match to TRBD1 (5 bases). V lost 4 bases and J lost 12, with 10 bases in between. Germline CDR1 is SGHDT and CDR2 is YYEEEE. The CDR3 contains 10 residues.

This clonotype has only a few counts. This chain joins TRBV2 and TRBJ1-6, with D possibly matching TRBD1 (5 bases). Germline V CDR1 and CDR2: SNHLY, FYNNEI. The V end lost 7 bases, the J end lost 7 bases, and 20 bases lay between the germline ends. This CDR3 has 16 residues. The CDR3 loop reads CASKGRGLDLNSPLHF. CDR3 nucleotide sequence: TGTGCCAGCAAAGGAAGGGGATTGGATCTCAATTCACCCCTCCACTTT. Variable domain in full (rest from reference TRBV2 and TRBJ1-6): EPEVTQTPSHQVTQMGQEVILRCVPISNHLYFYWYRQILGQKVEFLVSFYNNEISEKSEIFDDQFSVERPDGSNFTLKIRSTKLEDSAMYFCASKGRGLDLNSPLHFGNGTRLTVT.

V usage is TRBV20-1 and J usage is TRBJ2-1, with no clear D. The CDR3 has 8 residues. Germline loops: CDR1 DFQATT, CDR2 SNEGSKA (reference sequence). The CDR3 DNA is TGCAGGGTTAATGAGCAGTTCTTC. Amino acids: CRVNEQFF.

The chain uses TRBV4-1 and TRBJ2-5, with D unresolved. The CDR3 has 15 amino acids. Germline-derived CDR1 and CDR2 are MGHRA and YSYEKL. Trimming shortened V by 0 bases and J by 5 bases, and 13 bases separated the two germline ends. Here the CDR3 DNA reads TGCGCCAGCAGCCAAGAATATCTAGAGTGGGAGACCCAGTACTTC. It yields the protein CASSQEYLEWETQYF.

This clonotype was seen repeatedly, ten times or more. The chain employs TRBV10-2 and TRBJ2-2, with a tentative D call TRBD2 (5 bases). Germline CDR1 reads WSHSY; CDR2 reads SAAADI. The CDR3 is 14 amino acids. The V gene lost 10 bases and the J gene lost 0 bases, with 12 bases spanning the gap. CDR3 residues: CAISKEANTGELFF. In DNA form, the CDR3 reads TGCGCCATCTCAAAGGAGGCGAACACCGGGGAGCTGTTTTTT.

In this sample, this clonotype turned up a few times. V is TRBV7-9 and J is TRBJ1-3; D remains ambiguous. Trimming removed 2 bases at V and 0 bases at J, with 8 bases between. Germline CDR1 is SEHNR and CDR2 is FQNEAQ (reference sequence). This CDR3 comprises 15 residues. CDR3 protein: CASSLTILSGNTIYF. The CDR3 DNA reads as TGTGCCAGCAGCTTAACCATACTCTCTGGAAACACCATATATTTT.

This chain joins TRBV2 and TRBJ2-1, with a possible D match to TRBD1 (6 bases). This CDR3 contains 13 residues. V was trimmed by 7 bases and J by 6 bases, leaving 13 bases between them. Per the germline V gene, CDR1 is SNHLY and CDR2 is FYNNEI. The CDR3 region has the DNA TGTGCCAGCAAACCGGGGACAACCAATGAGCAGTTCTTC. Its protein is CASKPGTTNEQFF. Combining the CDR3 with reference TRBV2 and TRBJ2-1 gives the whole variable domain EPEVTQTPSHQVTQMGQEVILRCVPISNHLYFYWYRQILGQKVEFLVSFYNNEISEKSEIFDDQFSVERPDGSNFTLKIRSTKLEDSAMYFCASKPGTTNEQFFGPGTRLTVL.

This chain connects TRBV3-1 to TRBJ2-5, with 8 nucleotides matching TRBD2. This CDR3 has 16 residues. V lost 3 bases and J lost 4; bases outside the gene matches: 10. From germline, CDR1 is LGHDT and CDR2 YNNKEL (reference sequence). In nucleotides, the CDR3 is TGTGCCAGCAGCCAGTTCACATTCCTAGCGGGAGAGACCCAGTACTTC. Residues: CASSQFTFLAGETQYF.

This clonotype was seen more than once but under ten times. The chain uses TRBV4-1 and TRBJ1-2; no firm D call. V was clipped by 0 bases and J by 3 bases, with 11 bases between them. The CDR3 totals 15 residues. CDR1 MGHRA and CDR2 YSYEKL come from the germline V gene. As DNA, the CDR3 is TGCGCCAGCAGCCAAGAGTTGTCCAGATACTATGGCTACACCTTC. Residues: CASSQELSRYYGYTF.

CDR3 sequence (DNA): TGTGCCAGCAGCCCCCAAGGAAGCGAAGCTTTCTTT. The encoded protein is CASSPQGSEAFF. The chain joins TRBV3-1 to TRBJ1-1; D not certain. Germline lookup yields CDR1 LGHDT and CDR2 YNNKEL (reference sequence). The CDR3 loop spans 12 amino acids. The V end lost 4 bases, the J end lost 8 bases, and 11 bases lay between the germline ends.

This clonotype was found a few times. This chain uses TRBV27 with TRBJ1-1; D is uncertain. Germline lookup yields CDR1 MNHEY and CDR2 SMNVEV (reference sequence). The V end lost 5 bases, the J end lost 8 bases, and 9 bases lay between the germline ends. The CDR3 has 11 residues. The CDR3 protein is CASSLLIEAFF. CDR3 sequence (DNA): TGTGCCAGCAGTCTGCTTATAGAAGCTTTCTTT.

This clonotype was observed many times. The V and J genes are TRBV9 and TRBJ1-3, with 10 bases matching TRBD1. Germline CDR1 is SGDLS and CDR2 is YYNGEE. J lost 0 bases, V lost 3 bases, and 6 bases had no gene match. This CDR3 contains 17 residues. The DNA for the CDR3 is TGTGCCAGCAGCGGAGACAGGGGGCCGAACTCTGGAAACACCATATATTTT. Its protein is CASSGDRGPNSGNTIYF.